This passage covers 29 T cell receptor beta chains from one sample sequenced in a study of blood T cell repertoires in COVID-19. Data came from immunoSEQ multiplex PCR; TCRdb stores just in-frame clones and leaves some out. The sample lists 50,000 or so clones, 80% to 90% occurring once. The sequenced sample was peripheral blood. The receptors here all came from a human donor in a cohort sampled during active COVID-19.

Only one count was recorded for this clone. This chain connects TRBV11-2 to TRBJ2-3, with D uncertain. Germline values: CDR1 SGHAT, CDR2 FQNNGV. The CDR3 is 13 amino acids. V shed 3 bases and J shed 3 bases, with 7 bases lying between them. The CDR3 spells CASSFVSTDTQYF. CDR3 in DNA: TGTGCCAGCAGCTTCGTCTCGACAGATACGCAGTATTTT.

V is TRBV12-1 and J is TRBJ2-3; the tabulated D call, TRBD2, remains unverified against the DNA. TRBV12-1 is a recognized pseudogene. CDR3 length equals 11 residues. CDR3 in DNA: TGTGCCAGCAGCGCGATTGATACGCAGTATTTT. Translated: CASSAIDTQYF.

The chain recombines TRBV19 with TRBJ1-6; TRBD1 might be the D (5 bases). With 8 bases removed from V and 6 bases from J, the gap between germline ends came to 11 bases. The CDR3 loop spans 13 amino acids. Germline assignment: CDR1 LNHDA and CDR2 SQIVND (reference sequence). The CDR3 is CASGRQINSPLHF. CDR3 coding DNA: TGTGCCAGTGGTAGACAGATTAATTCACCCCTCCACTTT.

This sequence joins TRBV28 and TRBJ1-4, with 12 bases identical to TRBD1. The J segment lost 7 bases and the V segment lost 6 bases, leaving 12 bases of the junction unmatched. The germline CDR1 and CDR2 sequences are MDHEN and SYDVKM. There are 17 residues in the CDR3. The CDR3 coding sequence is TGTGCCAGCAGGCCCGGGACAGGGGGCTTATATGGTGAAAAACTGTTTTTT. As protein: CASRPGTGGLYGEKLFF.

This clone came up a few times. CDR3 amino acids: CASSNWTSGLQETQYF. Written as DNA, the CDR3 is TGTGCCAGCAGCAATTGGACTAGCGGGCTCCAAGAGACCCAGTACTTC. The chain joins TRBV5-4 to TRBJ2-5; 11 bases match TRBD2. The CDR3 contains 16 residues. Germline trimming cut 4 bases from V and 1 base from J; bases unmatched to any gene: 6. Germline lookup yields CDR1 SGHNT and CDR2 YYREEE (reference sequence).

The chain carries TRBV7-9 and TRBJ2-2, with D perhaps matching TRBD2 (5 bases). The CDR3 covers 16 residues. The V gene lost 1 base and the J gene lost 4 bases, with 13 bases spanning the gap. The V gene's germline CDR1 is SEHNR and CDR2 FQNEAQ (reference sequence). CDR3 amino acids: CASSLVSGDPTGELFF. As DNA, the CDR3 is TGTGCCAGCAGCTTAGTGTCCGGGGATCCCACCGGGGAGCTGTTTTTT.

This clone was counted a single time. CDR3 amino acids: CASSYPTGGDTQYF. DNA of the CDR3: TGTGCCAGCAGCTACCCGACGGGGGGAGATACGCAGTATTTT. The chain is built from TRBV5-6 and TRBJ2-3; TRBD2 matches at 7 bases. V trimming: 3 bases; J trimming: 5 bases; junction bases outside the gene matches: 6. Germline V gene lookup returns CDR1 SGHDT and CDR2 YYEEEE. The CDR3 has 14 amino acids.

The J gene is TRBJ2-3, the V gene TRBV27, with D possibly being TRBD2 (5 bases). The CDR3 is made up of 13 amino acids. Germline V lookup: CDR1 MNHEY, CDR2 SMNVEV (reference sequence). Trimming stripped 6 bases from V and 4 bases from J, with 11 bases between. The chain's CDR3 is CASRRTVSDTQYF. The CDR3, as DNA: TGTGCCAGCAGAAGGACTGTCTCAGATACGCAGTATTTT.

V gene TRBV18 combines with J gene TRBJ2-1, with 10 bases that match TRBD1. The CDR3 covers 18 residues. After removal of 4 bases from V and 4 bases from J, the junction contained 13 bases not matched to a gene. From germline, CDR1 is KGHSH and CDR2 LQKENI. The DNA for the CDR3 is TGTGCCAGCTCACTGCTGCCGCCGGGACAGGGGCTATACAATGAGCAGTTCTTC. This gives the protein CASSLLPPGQGLYNEQFF.

The V call is TRBV7-3, the J call TRBJ2-3; a possible D gene is TRBD2 (5 bases). The V gene's germline CDR1 is SGHTA and CDR2 FQGTGA. V lost 5 bases, J lost 0 bases, and 9 bases lay in between. The CDR3 sequence is 14 residues long. The CDR3 loop reads CASSPTGSTDTQYF. In DNA, the CDR3 is TGTGCCAGCAGCCCGACGGGGAGCACAGATACGCAGTATTTT.

The chain carries TRBV12-3 or TRBV12-4 and TRBJ2-7; tentative D call: TRBD1 (5 bases). The CDR3 loop spans 13 amino acids. The V end was cut by 3 bases, the J end by 1 base, with 7 bases between. CDR3 loop: CASSFDRSYEQYF. The CDR3 DNA sequence: TGTGCCAGCAGTTTTGACAGATCCTACGAGCAGTACTTC.

The chain joins TRBV15 to TRBJ1-4; D is unresolved. CDR1 LNHNV and CDR2 YYDKDF come from the germline V gene (reference sequence). The CDR3 runs 16 residues. The V end lost 0 bases, the J end lost 4 bases, and 12 bases lay between the germline ends. CDR3 loop: CATSRDPSGINEKLFF. Written as DNA, the CDR3 is TGTGCCACCAGCAGAGATCCGTCCGGGATTAATGAAAAACTGTTTTTT.

The V call is TRBV19, the J call TRBJ2-5; TRBD1 aligns across 7 bases. The CDR3 loop spans 14 amino acids. Germline V gene data show CDR1 as LNHDA and CDR2 as SQIVND (reference sequence). V lost 6 bases and J lost 5; bases outside the gene matches: 9. The DNA for the CDR3 is TGTGCCAGTAGGGACAGGATGTTTTCCGAGACCCAGTACTTC. Its protein is CASRDRMFSETQYF.

V and J are TRBV5-1 and TRBJ2-7; TRBD1 aligns across 10 bases. The V gene end was trimmed by 4 bases and the J gene end by 5 bases; junction bases not matched to a gene: 6. The CDR3 is 14 residues long. Germline V CDR1 and CDR2: SGHRS, YFSETQ. CDR3: CASSRDRGINEQYF. The CDR3 DNA follows: TGCGCCAGCAGCCGGGACAGGGGTATTAACGAGCAGTACTTC.

This clone was seen a single time. The chain employs TRBV27 and TRBJ2-7, with a tentative D call TRBD1 (6 bases). Germline V gene data show CDR1 as MNHEY and CDR2 as SMNVEV (reference sequence). This CDR3 comprises 15 residues. The germline V and J ends were trimmed by 3 bases and 2 bases, with 14 bases remaining between them. The CDR3 DNA sequence: TGTGCCAGCAGTTTCGGGGTACAGGGTACCTACGAGCAGTACTTC. It codes for CASSFGVQGTYEQYF.

V is TRBV19 and J is TRBJ1-2, with 7 bases identical to TRBD1. J gave up 4 bases and V 4 bases, and 9 bases lay outside the gene matches. The CDR3 sequence is 15 residues long. The germline V gene encodes CDR1 LNHDA and CDR2 SQIVND (reference sequence). CDR3 residues: CASSTGDRVGYGYTF. In DNA form, the CDR3 reads TGTGCCAGTAGTACCGGCGACAGGGTTGGCTATGGCTACACCTTC. The full variable domain, rest sourced from reference TRBV19 and TRBJ1-2, is DGGITQSPKYLFRKEGQNVTLSCEQNLNHDAMYWYRQDPGQGLRLIYYSQIVNDFQKGDIAEGYSVSREKKESFPLTVTSAQKNPTAFYLCASSTGDRVGYGYTFGSGTRLTVV.

CDR3 DNA: TGTGCCAGCAGCTCACGGTCCTACGAGCAGTACTTC. It codes for CASSSRSYEQYF. The rearrangement links TRBV13 to TRBJ2-7, with D uncertain. The V gene's germline CDR1 is PRHDT and CDR2 FYEKMQ (reference sequence). This CDR3 comprises 12 residues. Trimming removed 4 bases at V and 1 base at J, with 5 bases between. Complete variable domain (other parts from reference TRBV13 and TRBJ2-7): AAGVIQSPRHLIKEKRETATLKCYPIPRHDTVYWYQQGPGQDPQFLISFYEKMQSDKGSIPDRFSAQQFSDYHSELNMSSLELGDSALYFCASSSRSYEQYFGPGTRLTVT.

The chain links TRBV7-9 to TRBJ2-7, with TRBD1 identical over 9 bases. V lost 3 bases, J lost 5 bases, and 5 bases stayed unmatched. The length of the CDR3 is 14 residues. Germline V lookup: CDR1 SEHNR, CDR2 FQNEAQ (reference sequence). CDR3 in amino acids: CASSFGTGRHEQYF. For the CDR3, the DNA is TGTGCCAGCAGCTTCGGGACAGGGCGCCACGAGCAGTACTTC.

This chain joins TRBV19 and TRBJ1-5, with a tentative D call TRBD1 (5 bases). The CDR3 contains 16 residues. Trimming pared 2 bases from V and 2 bases from J, leaving 13 bases between. CDR1 and CDR2 (germline): LNHDA, SQIVND (reference sequence). CDR3 amino acids: CASSIFASGGNQPQHF. In nucleotides, the CDR3 is TGTGCCAGTAGTATATTCGCGTCGGGGGGCAATCAGCCCCAGCATTTT. Looking up the rest from reference TRBV19 and TRBJ1-5 gives the full variable domain: DGGITQSPKYLFRKEGQNVTLSCEQNLNHDAMYWYRQDPGQGLRLIYYSQIVNDFQKGDIAEGYSVSREKKESFPLTVTSAQKNPTAFYLCASSIFASGGNQPQHFGDGTRLSIL.

V gene TRBV18 combines with J gene TRBJ2-1; 9 bases are a match to TRBD1. The CDR3 totals 14 residues. The V segment lost 3 bases and the J segment 9 bases; nucleotides outside the gene matches: 6. Germline V gene sequence: CDR1 KGHSH, CDR2 LQKENI. The CDR3: CASSPQDRGSEQFF. As DNA, the CDR3 is TGTGCCAGCTCACCCCAGGACAGGGGAAGTGAGCAGTTCTTC.

The chain is built from TRBV3-1 (or the pseudogene TRBV3-2) and TRBJ2-3, with D tentatively TRBD1 (5 bases). There are 14 residues in the CDR3. Germline V CDR1 and CDR2: LGHDT, YNNKEL (reference sequence). V lost 1 base to trimming and J lost 2 bases, with 7 bases between them. CDR3 DNA sequence: TGTGCCAGCAGCCAAGGGGGCGCCACAGATACGCAGTATTTT. Translated: CASSQGGATDTQYF.

The chain has TRBV19 and TRBJ1-2; perhaps TRBD1 as D (5 bases). Germline V lookup: CDR1 LNHDA, CDR2 SQIVND (reference sequence). This CDR3 comprises 11 residues. The CDR3 region has the DNA TGTGCGAGCGGGACTATCTATGGCTACACCTTC. The encoded protein is CASGTIYGYTF.

The chain links TRBV5-1 to TRBJ2-3; 8 bases are shared with TRBD1. There are 13 residues in the CDR3. Losses at the gene ends were 0 bases for V and 9 bases for J; bases not matched to a gene: 3. The germline CDR1 and CDR2 sequences are SGHRS and YFSETQ. DNA of the CDR3: TGCGCCAGCAGCTTGGAACAGGGGGTAACGCAGTATTTT. Translation gives CASSLEQGVTQYF.

J is TRBJ2-3 and V is TRBV18; tentative D call: TRBD1 (6 bases). Trimming pared 2 bases from V and 5 bases from J, leaving 14 bases between. The CDR3 has 15 residues. CDR1 and CDR2 from the germline V gene are KGHSH and LQKENI. CDR3 sequence (DNA): TGTGCCAGCTCACCAGATACTTTAGGGGGAGATACGCAGTATTTT. It yields the protein CASSPDTLGGDTQYF.

The sample holds one count of this clone. V usage is TRBV3-1 (or the pseudogene TRBV3-2) and J usage is TRBJ1-2; 7 bases fit TRBD1. CDR3 length: 15 amino acids. CDR1 and CDR2 (germline): LGHDT, YNNKEL (reference sequence). Trimming took 4 bases from V and 4 from J; bases not matched to a gene: 9. As DNA, the CDR3 is TGTGCCAGCAGCCGAGGACAGGATTCGTTCTATGGCTACACCTTC. It is translated as CASSRGQDSFYGYTF.

In its sample, this clone was seen many times. The genes are TRBV6-2 or TRBV6-3 and TRBJ1-1; D uncertain. Trimming stripped 6 bases from V and 10 bases from J, with 15 bases between. The CDR3 runs 12 residues. In germline, CDR1 is MNHEY, CDR2 SVGEGT. The CDR3 region is CASSLGNQAAFF. CDR3 sequence (DNA): TGTGCCAGCAGCCTCGGGAATCAGGCAGCTTTCTTT.

For the CDR3, the DNA is TGCGCCAGCAGCAATTCACAGGGCTTCTACGAGCAGTACTTC. Translation gives CASSNSQGFYEQYF. This chain uses TRBV5-1 with TRBJ2-7; tentatively, D is TRBD1 (6 bases). The germline gives CDR1 SGHRS, CDR2 YFSETQ. Trimming shortened V by 4 bases and J by 3 bases, and 14 bases separated the two germline ends. The CDR3 runs 14 residues.

This clone was detected only a few times. The rearrangement links TRBV6-1 to TRBJ2-5, with 7 positions matching TRBD1. The CDR3 is 14 residues long. Germline assignment: CDR1 MNHNS and CDR2 SASEGT. V was pared by 1 base and J by 7 bases, with 6 bases of the junction left unmatched. CDR3 in amino acids: CASSEDRGRVTQYF. The CDR3 region has the DNA TGTGCCAGCAGTGAAGACAGGGGACGTGTGACCCAGTACTTC.

The chain employs TRBV23-1 and TRBJ1-4, with TRBD1 as a possible D gene (6 bases). TRBV23-1 is an ORF, and what it does is uncertain. V shed 7 bases and J shed 8 bases, with 14 bases lying between them. The length of the CDR3 is 13 residues. The DNA for the CDR3 is TGCGCCAGCAACGACAGGCTCGCCGAAAAACTGTTTTTT. It specifies CASNDRLAEKLFF.